What follows describes a single T cell receptor (beta chain). The data are from a study of shared clonotypes between healthy human individuals. The protocol was immunoSEQ multiplex PCR, while the TCRdb copy is restricted to in-frame clones and leaves out a portion. The sample comprises 2,100,000 or so clones, almost 96% of which are singletons, and less than 0.15% rests with the top ten. Germline-derived CDR1 and CDR2 are LNHDA and SQIVND (reference sequence). V lost 5 bases to trimming and J lost 2 bases, with 16 bases between them. The CDR3 runs 16 residues. The TCR comes from a young man in good health. Sequenced input: naive CD4+ T cells sorted from blood. Sample subset: CD45RA+ positively selected. The chain has TRBV19 and TRBJ2-1; D is ambiguous. The CDR3 here is CASSGSLSRTYNEQFF. CDR3 coding DNA: TGTGCCAGTAGTGGCAGCCTATCCCGGACCTACAATGAGCAGTTCTTC.